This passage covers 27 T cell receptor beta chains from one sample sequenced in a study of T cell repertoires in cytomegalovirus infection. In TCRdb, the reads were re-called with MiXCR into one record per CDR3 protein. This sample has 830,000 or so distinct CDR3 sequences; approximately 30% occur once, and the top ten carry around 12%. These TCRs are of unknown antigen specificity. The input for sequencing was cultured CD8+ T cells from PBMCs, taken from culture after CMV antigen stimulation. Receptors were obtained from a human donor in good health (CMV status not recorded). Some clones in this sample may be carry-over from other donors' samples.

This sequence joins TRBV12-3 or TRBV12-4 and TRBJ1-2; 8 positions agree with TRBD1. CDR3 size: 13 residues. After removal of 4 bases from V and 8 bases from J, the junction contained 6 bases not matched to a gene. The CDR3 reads CASSWTGTGGYTF. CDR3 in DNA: TGTGCCAGCAGTTGGACAGGGACGGGGGGCTACACCTTC.

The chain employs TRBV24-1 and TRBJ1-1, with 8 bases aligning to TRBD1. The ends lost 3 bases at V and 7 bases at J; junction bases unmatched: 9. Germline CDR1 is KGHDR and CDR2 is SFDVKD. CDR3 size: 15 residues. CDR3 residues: CATSDPGQGHIEAFF. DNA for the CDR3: TGTGCCACCAGTGATCCCGGACAGGGCCATATTGAAGCTTTCTTT.

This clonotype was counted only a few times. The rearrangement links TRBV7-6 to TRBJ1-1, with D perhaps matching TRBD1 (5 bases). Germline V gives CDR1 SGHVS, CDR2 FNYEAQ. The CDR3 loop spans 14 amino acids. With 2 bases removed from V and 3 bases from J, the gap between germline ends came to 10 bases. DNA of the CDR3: TGTGCCAGCAGCTTAAGCAGGGAGTACACTGAAGCTTTCTTT. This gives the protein CASSLSREYTEAFF.

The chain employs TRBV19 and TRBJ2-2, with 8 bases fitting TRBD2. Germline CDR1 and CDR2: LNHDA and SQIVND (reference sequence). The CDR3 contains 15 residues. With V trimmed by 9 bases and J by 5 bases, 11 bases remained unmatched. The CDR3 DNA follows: TGTGCCAGCCAGTACCGACTAGCGACAACCGGGGAGCTGTTTTTT. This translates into CASQYRLATTGELFF. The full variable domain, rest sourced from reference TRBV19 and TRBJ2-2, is DGGITQSPKYLFRKEGQNVTLSCEQNLNHDAMYWYRQDPGQGLRLIYYSQIVNDFQKGDIAEGYSVSREKKESFPLTVTSAQKNPTAFYLCASQYRLATTGELFFGEGSRLTVL.

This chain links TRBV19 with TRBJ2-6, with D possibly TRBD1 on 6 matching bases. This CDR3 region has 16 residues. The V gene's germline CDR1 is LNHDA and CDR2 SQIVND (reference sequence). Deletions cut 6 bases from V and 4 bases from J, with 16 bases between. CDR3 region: CASSLQGIGGANVLTF. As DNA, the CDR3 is TGTGCCAGTAGCCTACAGGGCATTGGGGGGGCCAACGTCCTGACTTTC.

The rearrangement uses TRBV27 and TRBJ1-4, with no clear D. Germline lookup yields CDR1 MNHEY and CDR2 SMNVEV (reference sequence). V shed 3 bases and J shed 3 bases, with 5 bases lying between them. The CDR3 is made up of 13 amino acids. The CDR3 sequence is CASSFFANEKLFF. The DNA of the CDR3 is TGTGCCAGCAGTTTTTTCGCTAATGAAAAACTGTTTTTT.

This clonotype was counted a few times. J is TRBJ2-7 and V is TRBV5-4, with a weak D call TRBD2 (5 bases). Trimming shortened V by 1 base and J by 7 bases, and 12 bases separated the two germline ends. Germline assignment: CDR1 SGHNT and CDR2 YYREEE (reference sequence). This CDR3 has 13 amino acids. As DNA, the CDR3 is TGTGCCAGCAGCTTGCCGGGCTCGGGGGAGCAGTACGTC. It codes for CASSLPGSGEQYV.

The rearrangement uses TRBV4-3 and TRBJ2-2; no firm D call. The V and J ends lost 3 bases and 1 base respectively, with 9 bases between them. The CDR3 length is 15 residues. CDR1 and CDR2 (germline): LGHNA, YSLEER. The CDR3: CASSHRFGNTGELFF. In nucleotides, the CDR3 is TGCGCCAGCAGCCATAGATTCGGGAACACCGGGGAGCTGTTTTTT.

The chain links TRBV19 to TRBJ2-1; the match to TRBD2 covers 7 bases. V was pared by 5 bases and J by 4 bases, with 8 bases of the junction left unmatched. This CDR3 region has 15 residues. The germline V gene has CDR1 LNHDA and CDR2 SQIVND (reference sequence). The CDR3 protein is CASSSGGTTYNEQFF. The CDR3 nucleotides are TGTGCCAGTAGTTCCGGGGGGACCACTTACAATGAGCAGTTCTTC.

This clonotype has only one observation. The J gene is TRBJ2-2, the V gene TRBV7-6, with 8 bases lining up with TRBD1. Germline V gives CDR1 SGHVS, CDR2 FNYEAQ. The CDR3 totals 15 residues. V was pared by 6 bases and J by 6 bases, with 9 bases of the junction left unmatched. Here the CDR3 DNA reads TGTGCCAGCAGGCCGGACAGGGCTAAAGCCGGGGAGCTGTTTTTT. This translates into CASRPDRAKAGELFF.

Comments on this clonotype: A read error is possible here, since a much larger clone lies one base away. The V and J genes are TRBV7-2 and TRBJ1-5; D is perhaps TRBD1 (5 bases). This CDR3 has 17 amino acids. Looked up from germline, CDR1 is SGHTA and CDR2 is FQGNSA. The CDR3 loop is CAGSLFGTAEGNQPQHF. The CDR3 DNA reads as TGTGCCGGCAGCCTCTTCGGGACTGCAGAGGGGAATCAGCCCCAGCATTTT.

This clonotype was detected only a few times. The CDR3 here is CASSMGGAYGYTF. The CDR3, as DNA: TGTGCCAGCAGTATGGGGGGGGCCTATGGCTACACCTTC. The chain employs TRBV14 and TRBJ1-2, with TRBD1 as a possible D gene (6 bases). The length of the CDR3 is 13 residues. Germline CDR1 SGHDN, CDR2 FVKESK. The ends were cut back, 6 bases at V and 4 bases at J, with 12 bases in the middle.

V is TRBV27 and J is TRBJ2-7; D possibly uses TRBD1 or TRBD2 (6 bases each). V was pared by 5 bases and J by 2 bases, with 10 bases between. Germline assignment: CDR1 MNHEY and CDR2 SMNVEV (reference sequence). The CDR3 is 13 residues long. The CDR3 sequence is CASSGGGTYEQYF. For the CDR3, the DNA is TGTGCCAGCAGTGGAGGGGGGACCTACGAGCAGTACTTC.

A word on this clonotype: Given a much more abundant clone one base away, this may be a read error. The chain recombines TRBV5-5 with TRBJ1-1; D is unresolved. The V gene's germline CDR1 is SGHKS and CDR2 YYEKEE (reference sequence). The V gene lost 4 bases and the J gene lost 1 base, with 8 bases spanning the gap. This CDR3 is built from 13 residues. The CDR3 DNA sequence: TGTGCCAGCAGCGATCGACAGAACACTGAAGCTTTCTTT. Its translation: CASSDRQNTEAFF.

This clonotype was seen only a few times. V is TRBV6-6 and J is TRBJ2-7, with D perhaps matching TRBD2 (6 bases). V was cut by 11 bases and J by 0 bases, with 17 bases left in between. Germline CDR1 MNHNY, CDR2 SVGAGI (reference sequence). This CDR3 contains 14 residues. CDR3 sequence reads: CAASVTGSSYEQYF. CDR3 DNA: TGTGCCGCTAGCGTGACGGGAAGCTCCTACGAGCAGTACTTC.

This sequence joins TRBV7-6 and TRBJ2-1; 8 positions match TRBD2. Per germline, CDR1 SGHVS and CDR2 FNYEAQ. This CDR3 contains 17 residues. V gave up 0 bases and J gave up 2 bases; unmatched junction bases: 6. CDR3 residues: CASSLARRGETYNEQFF. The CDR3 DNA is TGTGCCAGCAGCTTAGCGCGGCGGGGGGAAACCTACAATGAGCAGTTCTTC.

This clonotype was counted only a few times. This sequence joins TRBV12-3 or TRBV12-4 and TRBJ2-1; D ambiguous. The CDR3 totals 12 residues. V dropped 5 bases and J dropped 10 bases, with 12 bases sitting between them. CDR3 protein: CASSPVGREQFF. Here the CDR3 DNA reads TGTGCCAGCAGTCCCGTCGGCCGGGAGCAGTTCTTC.

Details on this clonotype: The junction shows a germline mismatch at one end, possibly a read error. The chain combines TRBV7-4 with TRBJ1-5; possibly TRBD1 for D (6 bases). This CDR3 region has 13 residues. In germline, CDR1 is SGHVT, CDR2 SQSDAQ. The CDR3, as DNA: TGTGCCAGAAACAGGGTGGGCAATCAGTCCCAGCATTTT. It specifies CARNRVGNQSQHF.

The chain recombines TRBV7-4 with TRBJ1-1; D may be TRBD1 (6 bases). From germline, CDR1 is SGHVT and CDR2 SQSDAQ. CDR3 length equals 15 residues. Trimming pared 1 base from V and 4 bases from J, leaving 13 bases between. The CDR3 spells CASSLVQGLGTEAFF. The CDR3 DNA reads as TGTGCCAGCAGCTTAGTTCAGGGGCTGGGCACTGAAGCTTTCTTT.

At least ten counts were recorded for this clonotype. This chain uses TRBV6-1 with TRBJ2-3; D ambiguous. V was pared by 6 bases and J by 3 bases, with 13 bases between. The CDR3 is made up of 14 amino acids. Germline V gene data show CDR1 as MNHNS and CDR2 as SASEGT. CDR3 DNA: TGTGCCAGCAGCGACTCCTTTGGAACAGATACGCAGTATTTT. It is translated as CASSDSFGTDTQYF.

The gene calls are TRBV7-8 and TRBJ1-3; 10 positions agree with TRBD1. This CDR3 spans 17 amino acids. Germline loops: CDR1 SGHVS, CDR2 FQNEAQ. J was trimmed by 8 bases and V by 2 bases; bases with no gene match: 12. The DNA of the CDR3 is TGTGCCAGCAGCTTACCCAAGACAGGGGGCGATAGGGACACCATATATTTT. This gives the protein CASSLPKTGGDRDTIYF.

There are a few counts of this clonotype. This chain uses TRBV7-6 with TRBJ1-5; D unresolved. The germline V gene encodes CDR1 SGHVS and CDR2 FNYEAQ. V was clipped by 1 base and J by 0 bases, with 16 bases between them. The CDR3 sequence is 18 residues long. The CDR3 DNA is TGTGCCAGCAGCTTAGTTATCGGAACAAACTATAGCAATCAGCCCCAGCATTTT. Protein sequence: CASSLVIGTNYSNQPQHF.

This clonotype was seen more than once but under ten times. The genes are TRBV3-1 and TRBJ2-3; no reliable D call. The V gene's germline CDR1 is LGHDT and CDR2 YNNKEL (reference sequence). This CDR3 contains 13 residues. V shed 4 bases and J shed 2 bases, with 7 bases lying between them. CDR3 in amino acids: CASSLPATDTQYF. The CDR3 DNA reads TGTGCCAGCAGCCTGCCTGCCACAGATACGCAGTATTTT.

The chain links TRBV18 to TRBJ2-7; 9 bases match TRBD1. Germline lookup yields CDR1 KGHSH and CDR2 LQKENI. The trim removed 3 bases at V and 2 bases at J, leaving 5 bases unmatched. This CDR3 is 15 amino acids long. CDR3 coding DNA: TGTGCCAGCTCACCTATGGGACAGGGCGCCTACGAGCAGTACTTC. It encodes CASSPMGQGAYEQYF. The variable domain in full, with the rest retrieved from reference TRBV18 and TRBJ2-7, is NAGVMQNPRHLVRRRGQEARLRCSPMKGHSHVYWYRQLPEEGLKFMVYLQKENIIDESGMPKERFSAEFPKEGPSILRIQQVVRGDSAAYFCASSPMGQGAYEQYFGPGTRLTVT.

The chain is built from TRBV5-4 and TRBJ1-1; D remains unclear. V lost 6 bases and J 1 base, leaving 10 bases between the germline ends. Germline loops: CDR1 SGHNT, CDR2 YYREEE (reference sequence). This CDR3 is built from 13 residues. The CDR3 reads CASNLGPNTEAFF. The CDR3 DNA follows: TGTGCCAGCAACCTGGGCCCGAACACTGAAGCTTTCTTT.

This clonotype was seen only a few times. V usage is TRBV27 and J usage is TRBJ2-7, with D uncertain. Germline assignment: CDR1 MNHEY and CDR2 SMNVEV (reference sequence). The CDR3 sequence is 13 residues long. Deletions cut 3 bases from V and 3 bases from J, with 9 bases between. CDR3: CASSFTEYYEQYF. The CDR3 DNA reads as TGTGCCAGCAGTTTTACCGAGTACTACGAGCAGTACTTC.

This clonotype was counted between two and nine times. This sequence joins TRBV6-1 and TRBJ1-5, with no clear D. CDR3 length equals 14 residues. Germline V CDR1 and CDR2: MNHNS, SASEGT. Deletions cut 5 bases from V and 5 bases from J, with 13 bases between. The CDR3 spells CASSWTAEDQPQHF. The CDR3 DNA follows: TGTGCCAGCAGTTGGACGGCGGAGGATCAGCCCCAGCATTTT.